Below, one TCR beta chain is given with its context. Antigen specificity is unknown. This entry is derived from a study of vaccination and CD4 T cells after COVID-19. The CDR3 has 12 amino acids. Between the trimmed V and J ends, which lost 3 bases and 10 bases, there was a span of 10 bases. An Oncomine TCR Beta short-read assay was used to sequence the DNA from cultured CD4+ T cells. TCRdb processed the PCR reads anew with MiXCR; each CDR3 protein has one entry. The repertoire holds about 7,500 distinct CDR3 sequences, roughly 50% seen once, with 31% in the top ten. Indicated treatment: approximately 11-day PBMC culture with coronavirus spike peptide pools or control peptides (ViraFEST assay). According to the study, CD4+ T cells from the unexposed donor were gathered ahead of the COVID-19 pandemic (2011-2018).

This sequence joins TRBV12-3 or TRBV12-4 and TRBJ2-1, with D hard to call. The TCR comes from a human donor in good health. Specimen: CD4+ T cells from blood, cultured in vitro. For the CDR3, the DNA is TGTGCCAGCAGTTTTGGTAGGATGGAGCAGTTCTTC. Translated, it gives CASSFGRMEQFF.